This T cell receptor (beta chain) was identified in a study of vaccination and CD4 T cells after COVID-19. Study-wide background: Each of the control cultures got a CEFX pool, an HIV-1 Nef pool, or no peptide.

With regard to this clonotype: Its antigen is as yet unknown.

Described treatment: approximately 9-day PBMC culture with coronavirus spike peptide pools or control peptides (ViraFEST assay). CD4+ T cells of the unexposed donor were collected before the COVID-19 pandemic (2011-2018). The study sequenced cultured CD4+ T cell DNA using the Oncomine TCR Beta short-read assay. In TCRdb, the PCR reads were re-called with MiXCR into one record per CDR3 protein. This sample carries roughly 1,600 distinct CDR3 sequences, 9.5% to 12% of them seen once, and the ten largest clones take about 13%. The V end lost 7 bases, the J end lost 2 bases, and 11 bases lay between the germline ends. Germline V CDR1 and CDR2: MDHEN, SYDVKM. The CDR3 sequence is 13 residues long.

This chain links TRBV28 with TRBJ1-1; possible D gene TRBD1, 5 bases. Input material: CD4+ T cells from blood, cultured in vitro. The clonotype originates from a human donor in good health. The CDR3 loop is CASNGGANTEAFF. In DNA form, the CDR3 reads TGTGCCAGCAACGGAGGGGCTAACACTGAAGCTTTCTTT. Drawing the rest from reference TRBV28 and TRBJ1-1, the complete variable domain is DVKVTQSSRYLVKRTGEKVFLECVQDMDHENMFWYRQDPGLGLRLIYFSYDVKMKEKGDIPEGYSVSREKKERFSLILESASTNQTSMYLCASNGGANTEAFFGQGTRLTVV.